The clone carrying this TCR beta chain was seen just once. Its antigen is not known. Assay used: immunoSEQ multiplex PCR; TCRdb lists only in-frame clones, some missing. The table records about 680,000 clones, around 90% of them present only once. From germline, CDR1 is SGHTA and CDR2 FQGNSA. CDR3 length equals 14 residues. Between the trimmed V and J ends, which lost 1 base and 0 bases, there was a span of 4 bases. This entry belongs to a study of Ad26.COV2.S vaccination and SARS-CoV-2 variants. Study-wide context: Intramuscularly, Ad26.COV2.S was given either once or twice, 56 days apart.

Treatment denoted: about 20 received Ad26.COV2.S at low or high dose, single or two shots; roughly 5 received placebo; per-sample allocation not given. Day 63 following the first vaccine or placebo injection was when the samples were taken. Boston provided a donor who was an adult aged 18-55 years. SARS-CoV-2 spike from the Wuhan strain was encoded by the vaccine, an Ad26 vector. General study points: Measures of TCR breadth and depth may have fallen short of total T cell responses.

The origin of this receptor is a person between 18 and 65 years old who received the Ad26.COV2.S COVID-19 vaccine or a placebo. The chain uses TRBV7-2 and TRBJ2-4; the D is unclear. The input for sequencing was peripheral blood, taken in a trial of Ad26.COV2.S vaccine versus placebo. CDR3 sequence (DNA): TGTGCCAGCAGCTTAGGGCTAGCCAAAAACATTCAGTACTTC. Its translation is CASSLGLAKNIQYF.